Each of the 30 T cell receptor beta chains below was sequenced from the same sample in a study of T-cell reconstitution after alpha-beta-depleted transplantation in children. Library preparation (for TCRbeta) was performed with unique molecular identifiers. TCRdb fed the PCR reads into MiXCR, producing one record per CDR3 protein. The profile covers hundreds of thousands of distinct CDR3 sequences, with around 15% appearing a single time and approximately 44% taken by the ten largest. The sequencing used PBMCs, mostly from graft donor cells, collected 360 days after TCRalphabeta/CD19-depleted stem cell transplant. Receptors were obtained from a male patient aged 2 to 9 who had a stem cell transplant for acute lymphoblastic leukemia, so the T cells may come from the graft donor.

In this sample, this clonotype turned up many times. J is TRBJ2-7 and V is TRBV4-2; D perhaps matches TRBD1 (8 bases). V was clipped by 5 bases and J by 6 bases, with 23 bases between them. The CDR3 totals 16 residues. Germline CDR1 LGHNA, CDR2 YNFKEQ. CDR3 protein: CASSSLDRGGAGEQYF. The CDR3 DNA is TGTGCCAGCAGCTCACTAGACAGGGGAGGGGCAGGCGAGCAGTACTTC.

About this clonotype: The junction shows a germline mismatch at one end, possibly a read error. The chain uses TRBV5-1 and TRBJ2-3, with 7 bases that match TRBD1. This CDR3 has 18 residues. Germline CDR1 reads SGHRS; CDR2 reads YFSETQ. CDR3 amino acids: CASSLLFPPRQSPGGKNF. Written as DNA, the CDR3 is TGCGCCAGCAGCTTGCTTTTTCCCCCGAGACAATCACCAGGGGGTAAGAATTTT.

This clonotype was seen a few times. V usage is TRBV4-3 and J usage is TRBJ2-1; D not resolved. The CDR3 totals 17 residues. CDR1 and CDR2 from the germline V gene are LGHNA and YSLEER. V was cut by 0 bases and J by 12 bases, with 24 bases left in between. DNA for the CDR3: TGCGCCAGCAGCCAAGAGCGTGCGGACCCCCAAGGATATTGGCAGTTCTTC. It codes for CASSQERADPQGYWQFF.

This clonotype was detected only a few times. V and J are TRBV11-1 and TRBJ2-1; D is perhaps TRBD2 (6 bases). V lost 1 base to trimming and J lost 6 bases, with 25 bases between them. Germline V gene lookup returns CDR1 SGHAT and CDR2 FQDESV (reference sequence). The CDR3 consists of 19 residues. The CDR3 reads CASSLVSGSAVYGLNEQFF. CDR3 DNA sequence: TGTGCCAGCAGCTTAGTGTCCGGGAGCGCTGTGTATGGACTCAATGAGCAGTTCTTC. Complete variable domain (other parts from reference TRBV11-1 and TRBJ2-1): EAEVAQSPRYKITEKSQAVAFWCDPISGHATLYWYRQILGQGPELLVQFQDESVVDDSQLPKDRFSAERLKGVDSTLKIQPAELGDSAMYLCASSLVSGSAVYGLNEQFFGPGTRLTVL.

This clonotype was counted only a few times. The chain links TRBV12-3 or TRBV12-4 to TRBJ2-5, with D tentatively TRBD1 or TRBD2 (5 bases each). The CDR3 covers 12 residues. V lost 6 bases to trimming and J lost 2 bases, with 7 bases between them. CDR3 protein: CASSGAQETQYF. For the CDR3, the DNA is TGTGCCAGCAGCGGGGCTCAAGAGACCCAGTACTTC.

The V gene is TRBV7-9, the J gene TRBJ1-2, with TRBD1 matching 7 bases. V gave up 5 bases and J gave up 5 bases; unmatched junction bases: 8. Per germline, CDR1 SEHNR and CDR2 FQNEAQ (reference sequence). The CDR3 extends over 14 amino acids. The CDR3 loop reads CASSPGGAGYGYTF. As DNA, the CDR3 is TGTGCCAGCAGCCCAGGGGGTGCGGGGTATGGCTACACCTTC.

This clonotype occurred a few times. The chain combines TRBV6-5 with TRBJ2-7; 11 positions match TRBD1. Germline V gene sequence: CDR1 MNHEY, CDR2 SVGAGI. V was pared by 6 bases and J by 3 bases, with 13 bases of the junction left unmatched. The CDR3 has 17 residues. Written as DNA, the CDR3 is TGTGCCAGCAGCTCCGAGACTGGGACAGGGGGGATCTACGAGCAGTACTTC. This gives the protein CASSSETGTGGIYEQYF.

This clonotype appeared a few times. V gene TRBV10-3 combines with J gene TRBJ2-7; 7 bases line up with TRBD1. Trimming took 7 bases from V and 0 from J; bases not matched to a gene: 9. Germline V gives CDR1 ENHRY, CDR2 SYGVKD. CDR3 length: 15 residues. CDR3: CAINNRDSPSYEQYF. The CDR3 DNA is TGTGCCATCAACAACCGGGACAGCCCCTCCTACGAGCAGTACTTC.

This clonotype occurred a few times. The rearrangement joins TRBV6-2 or TRBV6-3 to TRBJ2-7; 12 nucleotides agree with TRBD2. The V segment lost 4 bases and the J segment 2 bases; nucleotides outside the gene matches: 6. The CDR3 totals 16 residues. Germline-derived CDR1 and CDR2 are MNHEY and SVGEGT. CDR3 amino acids: CASSFAPSGRAYEQYF. In DNA form, the CDR3 reads TGTGCCAGCAGTTTCGCCCCTAGCGGGAGGGCCTACGAGCAGTACTTC.

In the case of this clonotype: The germline gene is not matched at one end of the junction; a read error may be the cause. The chain joins TRBV4-3 to TRBJ2-7; tentative D call: TRBD1 (6 bases). The germline V gene encodes CDR1 LGHNA and CDR2 YSLEER. The CDR3 runs to 14 residues. The CDR3 coding sequence is TGCGCCAGCAGCCAAGATATATGGACCGGGACACCGAACTTC. It is translated as CASSQDIWTGTPNF.

A word on this clonotype: This CDR3 fails to terminate in the conserved phenylalanine or tryptophan, so it likely reflects a read error. The chain couples TRBV12-3 or TRBV12-4 to TRBJ2-1, with TRBD2 matching over 11 bases. The V and J ends lost 6 bases and 1 base, in that order; junction bases with no gene match: 5. The CDR3 has 16 residues. The CDR3 DNA sequence: TGTGCCAGCAGCCCCGGGACTAGCGGATCCTACAATGAGCAGTTCTAC. This gives the protein CASSPGTSGSYNEQFY.

There are many counts of this clonotype. The J gene is TRBJ2-1, the V gene TRBV28, with 7 bases aligning to TRBD1. The CDR3 runs to 15 residues. Germline V gene lookup returns CDR1 MDHEN and CDR2 SYDVKM. The trim removed 6 bases at V and 3 bases at J, leaving 8 bases unmatched. The CDR3 DNA reads TGTGCCAGCAGCCCGACAGGGTCTGGCTACAATGAGCAGTTCTTC. This translates into CASSPTGSGYNEQFF.

In its sample, this clonotype was seen many times. This sequence joins TRBV12-3 or TRBV12-4 and TRBJ2-1; 7 bases match TRBD2. Trimming took 2 bases from V and 7 from J; bases not matched to a gene: 2. This CDR3 has 13 amino acids. DNA for the CDR3: TGTGCCAGCAGTTTACTAGCGGCAAATGAGCAGTTCTTC. Amino acids: CASSLLAANEQFF.

This clonotype was recorded many times. The chain employs TRBV4-3 and TRBJ2-3, with 9 bases matching TRBD2. Germline values: CDR1 LGHNA, CDR2 YSLEER. CDR3 length equals 14 residues. Trimming at V came to 0 bases and at J to 5 bases, leaving 0 bases not matched to a gene. CDR3 protein: CASSQELAGDTQYF. The CDR3 DNA reads TGCGCCAGCAGCCAAGAACTAGCGGGAGATACGCAGTATTTT.

This clonotype was observed a few times. The rearrangement links TRBV28 to TRBJ2-5; D is ambiguous. Germline lookup yields CDR1 MDHEN and CDR2 SYDVKM. The CDR3 length is 15 residues. V lost 4 bases and J lost 0, with 12 bases in between. The CDR3 here is CASSSQDAYQETQYF. The CDR3 nucleotides are TGTGCCAGCAGTTCCCAGGACGCCTACCAAGAGACCCAGTACTTC.

The rearrangement links TRBV6-2 or TRBV6-3 to TRBJ1-1; D remains unclear. Trimming pared 2 bases from V and 0 bases from J, leaving 7 bases between. CDR3 length: 14 residues. Per germline, CDR1 MNHEY and CDR2 SVGEGT. DNA of the CDR3: TGTGCCAGCAGTTACCAAGCCCTGAACACTGAAGCTTTCTTT. It yields the protein CASSYQALNTEAFF.

This clonotype was seen many times. The CDR3 sequence is CASKLLAGGWNEQFF. The CDR3 DNA reads as TGTGCCAGCAAACTACTAGCGGGAGGATGGAATGAGCAGTTCTTC. V is TRBV12-3 or TRBV12-4 and J is TRBJ2-1; TRBD2 aligns across 12 bases. The CDR3 totals 15 residues. V gave up 7 bases and J gave up 7 bases; unmatched junction bases: 8.

This clonotype was seen a few times. This sequence joins TRBV28 and TRBJ1-2, with D maybe TRBD1 (6 bases). Germline lookup yields CDR1 MDHEN and CDR2 SYDVKM. V was shortened by 2 bases and J by 2 bases, with 12 bases between the two germline ends. This CDR3 spans 15 amino acids. The CDR3 DNA reads TGTGCCAGCAGTTTAAAACCCGGACAGAACTATGGCTACACCTTC. Its translation is CASSLKPGQNYGYTF.

This chain connects TRBV12-3 or TRBV12-4 to TRBJ2-3; D perhaps matches TRBD2 (6 bases). CDR3 size: 15 residues. V lost 3 bases and J lost 4, with 14 bases in between. The CDR3 is CASSFWLANADTQYF. Written as DNA, the CDR3 is TGTGCCAGCAGTTTTTGGCTAGCGAATGCAGATACGCAGTATTTT.

This clonotype came up a few times. The chain joins TRBV5-5 to TRBJ2-3, with TRBD2 matching 8 bases. The CDR3 is 17 amino acids. The V gene end was trimmed by 2 bases and the J gene end by 4 bases; junction bases not matched to a gene: 12. The germline V gene encodes CDR1 SGHKS and CDR2 YYEKEE (reference sequence). The CDR3 region is CASSFQPGTRGADTQYF. The CDR3 bases are TGTGCCAGCAGCTTCCAACCCGGGACTAGGGGGGCAGATACGCAGTATTTT. Together with reference TRBV5-5 and TRBJ2-3, the CDR3 gives the full variable domain: DAGVTQSPTHLIKTRGQQVTLRCSPISGHKSVSWYQQVLGQGPQFIFQYYEKEERGRGNFPDRFSARQFPNYSSELNVNALLLGDSALYLCASSFQPGTRGADTQYFGPGTRLTVL.

This chain uses TRBV3-1 with TRBJ2-1; 7 nucleotides align to TRBD1. The V gene's germline CDR1 is LGHDT and CDR2 YNNKEL (reference sequence). This CDR3 region has 17 residues. V was clipped by 4 bases and J by 8 bases; unmatched bases: 17. The CDR3 DNA reads TGTGCCAGCAGCCTCCTTCCTTGGACAGGAACAATTGATGAGCAGTTCTTC. Residues: CASSLLPWTGTIDEQFF.

This clonotype was counted a few times. V usage is TRBV9 and J usage is TRBJ2-3, with 11 bases lining up with TRBD2. CDR1 is SGDLS, CDR2 YYNGEE, per germline. The V gene end was trimmed by 0 bases and the J gene end by 11 bases; junction bases not matched to a gene: 11. The CDR3 is made up of 16 amino acids. CDR3 nucleotide sequence: TGTGCCAGCAGCGTAGATCCGGGGCTAGCGGGAGGCATGCAGTATTTT. This gives the protein CASSVDPGLAGGMQYF. The whole variable domain, filled in from reference TRBV9 and TRBJ2-3, reads DSGVTQTPKHLITATGQRVTLRCSPRSGDLSVYWYQQSLDQGLQFLIQYYNGEERAKGNILERFSAQQFPDLHSELNLSSLELGDSALYFCASSVDPGLAGGMQYFGPGTRLTVL.

This clonotype was observed a single time. The chain has TRBV28 and TRBJ2-7; 8 bases are a match to TRBD1. Germline loops: CDR1 MDHEN, CDR2 SYDVKM. The CDR3 runs to 18 residues. Trimming at V came to 3 bases and at J to 5 bases, leaving 18 bases not matched to a gene. CDR3 bases: TGTGCCAGCAGTTTTCCCCCGAGGACAGGGTGGGACGCGGACGAGCAGTACTTC. Amino acid sequence: CASSFPPRTGWDADEQYF.

This clonotype was observed a few times. The chain carries TRBV4-1 and TRBJ1-2; a possible D gene is TRBD1 (6 bases). Trimming pared 4 bases from V and 4 bases from J, leaving 16 bases between. From germline, CDR1 is MGHRA and CDR2 YSYEKL. The CDR3 is made up of 15 amino acids. The CDR3 nucleotides read TGCGCCAGCAGCCCTGATGGGAGGGGGGTCTATGGCTACACCTTC. This sequence encodes CASSPDGRGVYGYTF.

This clonotype came up a few times. This chain links TRBV7-9 with TRBJ2-3, with 10 nucleotides matching TRBD1. Trimming removed 6 bases from V and 6 bases from J; junction bases left unmatched: 6. This CDR3 is built from 14 residues. Germline V CDR1 and CDR2: SEHNR, FQNEAQ (reference sequence). The CDR3 DNA reads as TGTGCCAGCAGTTTGGGACAGGGGCGGGATACGCAGTATTTT. Protein sequence: CASSLGQGRDTQYF.

The sample holds a few counts of this clonotype. The genes are TRBV28 and TRBJ2-7, with 7 nucleotides matching TRBD2. Germline-derived CDR1 and CDR2 are MDHEN and SYDVKM. The CDR3 extends over 13 amino acids. Germline trimming cut 6 bases from V and 6 bases from J; bases unmatched to any gene: 8. CDR3 in amino acids: CASSPPGRAEQYF. The CDR3 DNA follows: TGTGCCAGCAGCCCCCCGGGGAGGGCCGAGCAGTACTTC.

V is TRBV4-3 and J is TRBJ2-5, with 7 nucleotides matching TRBD1. The CDR3 consists of 16 residues. CDR1 is LGHNA, CDR2 YSLEER, per germline. V gave up 3 bases and J gave up 4 bases; unmatched junction bases: 11. CDR3 coding DNA: TGCGCCAGCAGCCAGGGATCAGGGGGAAGGAGAGAGACCCAGTACTTC. Residues: CASSQGSGGRRETQYF.

The rearrangement joins TRBV4-1 to TRBJ2-3; D may be TRBD2 (6 bases). Germline assignment: CDR1 MGHRA and CDR2 YSYEKL. V gave up 0 bases and J gave up 4 bases, with 17 bases separating them. The CDR3 runs to 17 residues. CDR3 nucleotides: TGCGCCAGCAGCCAAGAGGGGAGCGGCTGGAGGGCAGATACGCAGTATTTT. This gives the protein CASSQEGSGWRADTQYF.

The chain combines TRBV12-3 or TRBV12-4 with TRBJ2-6; 7 nucleotides line up with TRBD1. The junction had 6 bases not matched to a gene; V was cut back by 7 bases and J by 0 bases. This CDR3 region has 16 residues. The CDR3 here is CASIYRGLSGANVLTF. CDR3 nucleotides: TGTGCCAGCATCTACAGGGGTCTCTCTGGGGCCAACGTCCTGACTTTC.

This clonotype occurred a few times. The V and J genes are TRBV24-1 and TRBJ1-1, with D perhaps TRBD1 (6 bases). The CDR3 length is 14 residues. The germline V and J ends were trimmed by 9 bases and 1 base, with 14 bases remaining between them. Germline CDR1 KGHDR, CDR2 SFDVKD. The CDR3: CATYVGATNTEAFF. The CDR3 DNA follows: TGTGCCACCTACGTGGGGGCGACGAACACTGAAGCTTTCTTT.